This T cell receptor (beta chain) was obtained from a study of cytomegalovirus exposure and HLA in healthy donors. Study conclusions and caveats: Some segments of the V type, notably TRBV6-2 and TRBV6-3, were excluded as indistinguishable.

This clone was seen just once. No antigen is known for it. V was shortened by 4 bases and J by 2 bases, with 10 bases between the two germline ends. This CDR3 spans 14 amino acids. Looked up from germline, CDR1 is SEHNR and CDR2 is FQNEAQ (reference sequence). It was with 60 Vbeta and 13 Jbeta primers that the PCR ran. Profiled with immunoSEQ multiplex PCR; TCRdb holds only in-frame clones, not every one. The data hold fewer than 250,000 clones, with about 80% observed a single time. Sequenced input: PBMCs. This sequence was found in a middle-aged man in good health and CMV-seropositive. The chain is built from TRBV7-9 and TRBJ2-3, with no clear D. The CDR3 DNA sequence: TGTGCCAGCAGCTGGCAGATTGACACAGATACGCAGTATTTT. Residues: CASSWQIDTDTQYF.